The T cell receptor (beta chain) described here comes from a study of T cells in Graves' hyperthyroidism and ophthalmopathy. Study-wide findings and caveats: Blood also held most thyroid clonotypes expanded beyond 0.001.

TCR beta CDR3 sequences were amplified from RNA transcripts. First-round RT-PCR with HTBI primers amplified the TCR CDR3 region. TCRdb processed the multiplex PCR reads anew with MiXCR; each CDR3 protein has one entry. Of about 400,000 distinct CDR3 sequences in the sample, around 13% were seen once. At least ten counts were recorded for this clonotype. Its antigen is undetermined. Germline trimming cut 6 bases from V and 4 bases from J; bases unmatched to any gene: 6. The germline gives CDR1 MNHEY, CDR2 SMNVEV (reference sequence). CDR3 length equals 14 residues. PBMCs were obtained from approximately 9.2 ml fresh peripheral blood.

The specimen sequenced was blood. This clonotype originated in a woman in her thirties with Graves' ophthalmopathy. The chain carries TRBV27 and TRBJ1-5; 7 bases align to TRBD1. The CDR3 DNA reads TGTGCCAGCAGACCGACAGGGTATAATCAGCCCCAGCATTTT. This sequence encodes CASRPTGYNQPQHF.